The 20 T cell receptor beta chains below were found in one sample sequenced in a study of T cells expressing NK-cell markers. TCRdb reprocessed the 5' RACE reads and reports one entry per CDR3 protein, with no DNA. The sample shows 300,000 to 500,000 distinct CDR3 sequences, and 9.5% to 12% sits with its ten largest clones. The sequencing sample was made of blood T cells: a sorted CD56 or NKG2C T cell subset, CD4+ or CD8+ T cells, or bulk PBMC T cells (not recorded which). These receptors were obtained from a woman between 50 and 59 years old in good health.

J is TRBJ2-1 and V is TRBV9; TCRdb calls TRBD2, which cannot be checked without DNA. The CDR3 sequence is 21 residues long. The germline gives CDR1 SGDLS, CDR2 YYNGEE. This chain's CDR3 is CASSVGDWGLAVRSSYNEQFF.

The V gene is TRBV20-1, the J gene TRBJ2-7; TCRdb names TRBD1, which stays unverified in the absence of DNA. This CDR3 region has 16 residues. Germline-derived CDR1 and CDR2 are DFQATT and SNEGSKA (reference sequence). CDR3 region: CSARDQPRGAVYEQYF.

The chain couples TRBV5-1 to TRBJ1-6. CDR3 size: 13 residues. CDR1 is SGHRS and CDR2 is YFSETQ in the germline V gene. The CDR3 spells CASSLDRDSPLHF.

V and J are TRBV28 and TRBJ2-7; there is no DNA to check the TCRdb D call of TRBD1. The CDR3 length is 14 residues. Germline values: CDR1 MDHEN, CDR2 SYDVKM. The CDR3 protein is CASSIGGPQYEQYF.

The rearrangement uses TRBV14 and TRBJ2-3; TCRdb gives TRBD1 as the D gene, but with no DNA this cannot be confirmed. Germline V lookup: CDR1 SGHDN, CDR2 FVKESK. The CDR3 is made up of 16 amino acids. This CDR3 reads CASSLRRQGGTDTQYF.

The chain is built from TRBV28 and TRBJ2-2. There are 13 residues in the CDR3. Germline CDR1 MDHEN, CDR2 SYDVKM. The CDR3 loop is CASSLPNTGELFF.

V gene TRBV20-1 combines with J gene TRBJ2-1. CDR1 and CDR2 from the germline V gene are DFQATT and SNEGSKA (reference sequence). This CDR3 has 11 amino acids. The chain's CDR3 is CSASSYNEQFF.

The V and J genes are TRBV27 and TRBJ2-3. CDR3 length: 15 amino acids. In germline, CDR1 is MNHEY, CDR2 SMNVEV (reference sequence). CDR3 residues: CASSFTGDYTDTQYF.

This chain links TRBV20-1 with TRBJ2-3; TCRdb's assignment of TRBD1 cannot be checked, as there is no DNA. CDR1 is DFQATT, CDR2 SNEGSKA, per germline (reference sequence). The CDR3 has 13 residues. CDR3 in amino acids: CSARVGVLDTQYF.

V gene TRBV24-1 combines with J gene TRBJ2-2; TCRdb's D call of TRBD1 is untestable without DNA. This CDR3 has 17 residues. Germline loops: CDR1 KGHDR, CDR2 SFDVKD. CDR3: CATSGKRGRGAHGELFF.

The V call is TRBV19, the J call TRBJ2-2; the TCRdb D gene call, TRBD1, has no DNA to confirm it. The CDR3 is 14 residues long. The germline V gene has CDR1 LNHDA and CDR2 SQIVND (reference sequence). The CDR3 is CASTIPGGTGELFF.

This CDR3 is CASSFTTGTFGNEQFF. The J gene is TRBJ2-1, the V gene TRBV9; TCRdb proposes TRBD2, but this gene call is untestable without DNA. The length of the CDR3 is 16 residues. Germline CDR1 SGDLS, CDR2 YYNGEE.

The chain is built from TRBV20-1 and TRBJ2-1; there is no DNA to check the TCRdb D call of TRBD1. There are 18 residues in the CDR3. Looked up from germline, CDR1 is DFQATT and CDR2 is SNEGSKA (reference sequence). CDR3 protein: CSARDALRGTGWYNEQFF.

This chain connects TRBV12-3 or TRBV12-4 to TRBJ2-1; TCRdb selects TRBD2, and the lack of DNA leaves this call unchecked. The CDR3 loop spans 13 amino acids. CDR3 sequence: CASTSGSYNEQFF.

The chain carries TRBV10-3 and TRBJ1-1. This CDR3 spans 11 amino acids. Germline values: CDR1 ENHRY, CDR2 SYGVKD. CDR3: CAISVNTEAFF.

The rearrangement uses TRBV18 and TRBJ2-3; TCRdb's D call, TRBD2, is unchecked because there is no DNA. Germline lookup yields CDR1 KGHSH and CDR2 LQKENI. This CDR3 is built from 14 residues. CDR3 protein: CASSPSGGPDTQYF.

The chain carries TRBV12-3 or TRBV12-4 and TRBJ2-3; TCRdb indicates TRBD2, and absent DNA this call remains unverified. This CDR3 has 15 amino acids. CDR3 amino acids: CASTPTSKSTDTQYF.

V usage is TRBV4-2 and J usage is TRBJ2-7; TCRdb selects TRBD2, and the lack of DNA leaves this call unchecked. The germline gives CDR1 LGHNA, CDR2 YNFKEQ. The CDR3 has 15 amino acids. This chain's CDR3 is CASSPQGYGSTEQYF.

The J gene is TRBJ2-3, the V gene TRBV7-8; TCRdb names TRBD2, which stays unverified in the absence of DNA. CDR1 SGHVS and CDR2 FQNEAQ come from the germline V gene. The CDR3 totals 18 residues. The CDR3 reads CASSNQFKAGETTDTQYF.

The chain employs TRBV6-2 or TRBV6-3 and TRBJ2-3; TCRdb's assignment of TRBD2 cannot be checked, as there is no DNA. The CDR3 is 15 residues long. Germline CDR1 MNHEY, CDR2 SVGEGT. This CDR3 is CASIKEDLEADTQYF.